Presented here are 8 T cell receptor beta chains from one specimen sequenced in a study of blood T cells in healthy people across ages. PCR was performed a second time for about 6 to 12 cycles using a sample-barcoded 5' primer and a J-beta primer mix. MiXCR, applied by TCRdb to the 5' RACE reads, yields one record per CDR3 protein. The repertoire holds about 1,400,000 distinct CDR3 sequences, with approximately 42% as singletons. Material for sequencing was blood. The receptors come from a young woman in good health.

This clonotype was seen only a few times. The chain combines TRBV20-1 with TRBJ1-5, with D possibly matching TRBD1 (6 bases). Trimming left V 7 bases short and J 0 bases short, with 16 bases between. CDR1 is DFQATT and CDR2 is SNEGSKA in the germline V gene (reference sequence). The CDR3 is 15 residues long. The CDR3 protein is CSVRRDIYSNQPQHF. CDR3 in DNA: TGCAGTGTCCGCCGGGACATCTATAGCAATCAGCCCCAGCATTTT.

The chain has TRBV30 and TRBJ1-2; D is unresolved. Germline V gives CDR1 GTSNPN, CDR2 SVGIG (reference sequence). This CDR3 comprises 12 residues. Between the trimmed V and J ends, which lost 4 bases and 4 bases, there was a span of 10 bases. The CDR3, as DNA: TGTGCCTGGACCGACGGTCCCTATGGCTACACCTTC. Protein sequence: CAWTDGPYGYTF.

This clonotype was seen a handful of times. The V gene is TRBV24-1, the J gene TRBJ1-2; possibly TRBD1 for D (6 bases). In germline, CDR1 is KGHDR, CDR2 SFDVKD. V was clipped by 4 bases and J by 4 bases, with 12 bases between them. The CDR3 is 14 residues long. CDR3 protein: CATSDRQALYGYTF. In nucleotides, the CDR3 is TGTGCCACCAGTGACCGACAGGCCCTCTATGGCTACACCTTC.

The J gene is TRBJ2-1, the V gene TRBV30; 11 positions agree with TRBD2. V dropped 0 bases and J dropped 12; count of bases not matched to a gene: 10. The CDR3 is made up of 15 amino acids. The germline CDR1 and CDR2 sequences are GTSNPN and SVGIG (reference sequence). CDR3 region: CAWSVGSGRALVQFF. The CDR3 DNA follows: TGTGCCTGGAGTGTAGGTAGCGGGAGGGCCTTAGTGCAGTTCTTC.

The genes are TRBV20-1 and TRBJ2-7; tentatively, D is TRBD2 (5 bases). This CDR3 contains 13 residues. Germline CDR1 and CDR2: DFQATT and SNEGSKA (reference sequence). Between the trimmed V and J ends, which lost 3 bases and 6 bases, there was a span of 15 bases. The CDR3 here is CSASGGRGSEQYF. CDR3 bases: TGCAGTGCTAGCGGCGGCCGGGGTAGCGAGCAGTACTTC.

The chain joins TRBV10-1 to TRBJ2-1, with D hard to call. V gave up 5 bases and J gave up 5 bases, with 10 bases separating them. CDR1 and CDR2 from the germline V gene are WNHNN and SYGVQD (reference sequence). CDR3 size: 13 residues. In nucleotides, the CDR3 is TGCGCCAGCAGTTACCGGGCAAACAATGAGCAGTTCTTC. Translating it yields CASSYRANNEQFF.

The V call is TRBV10-3, the J call TRBJ2-7; 11 positions agree with TRBD2. Unmatched junction bases numbered 0, after V lost 2 bases and J lost 6 bases. The CDR3 has 13 residues. Germline values: CDR1 ENHRY, CDR2 SYGVKD. CDR3 region: CAISETSGSEQYF. Written as DNA, the CDR3 is TGTGCCATCAGTGAGACTAGCGGGAGCGAGCAGTACTTC.

V usage is TRBV27 and J usage is TRBJ2-1; D remains unclear. This CDR3 region has 12 residues. Trimming removed 5 bases from V and 5 bases from J, with 7 bases in between. The germline CDR1 and CDR2 sequences are MNHEY and SMNVEV (reference sequence). The DNA for the CDR3 is TGTGCCAGCAGTACGAAGAACAATGAGCAGTTCTTC. This translates into CASSTKNNEQFF.